One sample yielded the 25 T cell receptor beta chains listed below, sequenced in a study of cytomegalovirus exposure and HLA in healthy donors. Data came from immunoSEQ multiplex PCR; TCRdb stores just in-frame clones and leaves some out. This table has 150,000 to 250,000 clones, about 81% appearing once. The specimen was PBMCs. Receptors were obtained from a woman under 40 in good health and CMV-seronegative.

This rearrangement joins TRBV5-6 to TRBJ2-5; 8 positions match TRBD1. Germline values: CDR1 SGHDT, CDR2 YYEEEE. After removal of 4 bases from V and 4 bases from J, the junction contained 9 bases not matched to a gene. This CDR3 is built from 15 residues. CDR3 amino acids: CASSPNGGTGETQYF. In nucleotides, the CDR3 is TGTGCCAGCAGCCCAAATGGGGGGACAGGAGAGACCCAGTACTTC.

The chain carries TRBV5-5 and TRBJ1-5; no clear D. V was pared by 0 bases and J by 0 bases, with 10 bases between. The germline CDR1 and CDR2 sequences are SGHKS and YYEKEE (reference sequence). This CDR3 has 16 residues. CDR3 residues: CASSLDGDVSNQPQHF. Here the CDR3 DNA reads TGTGCCAGCAGCTTGGACGGGGATGTTAGCAATCAGCCCCAGCATTTT.

The chain links TRBV9 to TRBJ2-3, with D unresolved. This CDR3 has 13 residues. Between the trimmed V and J ends, which lost 1 base and 1 base, there was a span of 4 bases. Germline V gene sequence: CDR1 SGDLS, CDR2 YYNGEE. This CDR3 reads CASSVSGTDTQYF. In DNA form, the CDR3 reads TGTGCCAGCAGCGTATCGGGCACAGATACGCAGTATTTT. Based on the CDR3 plus reference TRBV9 and TRBJ2-3, the full variable domain is DSGVTQTPKHLITATGQRVTLRCSPRSGDLSVYWYQQSLDQGLQFLIQYYNGEERAKGNILERFSAQQFPDLHSELNLSSLELGDSALYFCASSVSGTDTQYFGPGTRLTVL.

This chain joins TRBV4-1 and TRBJ1-1; the D gene is possibly TRBD1 (5 bases). CDR3 length: 15 residues. Trimming cost V 6 bases and J 0 bases, with 14 bases left between them. Germline loops: CDR1 MGHRA, CDR2 YSYEKL. CDR3 nucleotides: TGCGCCAGCAGAGTGGGGGGACTCATGAACACTGAAGCTTTCTTT. This encodes CASRVGGLMNTEAFF.

The chain has TRBV5-5 and TRBJ2-7, with 11 bases identical to TRBD2. V lost 4 bases and J lost 2; bases outside the gene matches: 8. This CDR3 spans 16 amino acids. Per germline, CDR1 SGHKS and CDR2 YYEKEE (reference sequence). CDR3 in amino acids: CASSERLAGTTYEQYF. In DNA, the CDR3 is TGTGCCAGCAGCGAACGACTAGCGGGGACGACCTACGAGCAGTACTTC.

Only a few counts were recorded for this clone. This chain links TRBV5-6 with TRBJ2-7, with D perhaps matching TRBD2 (5 bases). CDR3 size: 12 residues. V lost 4 bases and J lost 2, with 7 bases in between. In germline, CDR1 is SGHDT, CDR2 YYEEEE. CDR3 sequence reads: CASSQTTYEQYF. In DNA, the CDR3 is TGTGCCAGCAGCCAGACTACCTACGAGCAGTACTTC.

In this sample, this clone turned up once. The chain combines TRBV29-1 with TRBJ2-3; no firm D call. This CDR3 is 14 amino acids long. V dropped 5 bases and J dropped 0 bases, with 12 bases sitting between them. Germline V gene data show CDR1 as SQVTM and CDR2 as ANQGSEA. Here the CDR3 reads CSVCLAVSTDTQYF. CDR3 DNA sequence: TGCAGCGTTTGTTTAGCCGTAAGCACAGATACGCAGTATTTT.

The chain is built from TRBV28 and TRBJ1-2; no definite D call. This CDR3 is built from 14 residues. Trimming cost V 2 bases and J 4 bases, with 11 bases left between them. Per the germline V gene, CDR1 is MDHEN and CDR2 is SYDVKM. The CDR3 nucleotides read TGTGCCAGCAGTTTAGTAGAGGCGGCCTATGGCTACACCTTC. Translating it yields CASSLVEAAYGYTF.

J is TRBJ2-1 and V is TRBV4-1; TRBD2 might be the D (6 bases). The CDR3 has 17 amino acids. Germline CDR1 and CDR2: MGHRA and YSYEKL. V gave up 2 bases and J gave up 9 bases, with 23 bases separating them. The CDR3, as DNA: TGCGCCAGCAGCCAACCCTTAGCGGCTACGCGAGGTAGTGAGCAGTTCTTC. It codes for CASSQPLAATRGSEQFF.

The chain links TRBV7-3 to TRBJ2-1, with 11 bases matching TRBD2. Losses at the gene ends were 4 bases for V and 9 bases for J; bases not matched to a gene: 5. Germline CDR1 SGHTA, CDR2 FQGTGA. The CDR3 runs to 14 residues. For the CDR3, the DNA is TGTGCCAGCAGCTCCCGACTAGCGGGGTCTGAGCAGTTCTTC. This sequence encodes CASSSRLAGSEQFF. Looking up the rest from reference TRBV7-3 and TRBJ2-1 gives the full variable domain: GAGVSQTPSNKVTEKGKYVELRCDPISGHTALYWYRQSLGQGPEFLIYFQGTGAADDSGLPNDRFFAVRPEGSVSTLKIQRTERGDSAVYLCASSSRLAGSEQFFGPGTRLTVL.

The chain recombines TRBV7-2 with TRBJ2-7, with TRBD2 identical over 7 bases. The junction had 7 bases not matched to a gene; V was cut back by 3 bases and J by 5 bases. Germline lookup yields CDR1 SGHTA and CDR2 FQGNSA. The CDR3 covers 14 residues. CDR3 loop: CASSFGYLADEQYF. The CDR3 coding sequence is TGTGCCAGCAGCTTCGGCTATCTAGCGGACGAGCAGTACTTC.

The chain combines TRBV25-1 with TRBJ1-2, with 12 positions matching TRBD1. Germline CDR1 reads MGHDK; CDR2 reads SYGVNS. CDR3 size: 18 residues. The junction had 7 bases not matched to a gene; V was cut back by 2 bases and J by 0 bases. CDR3 in amino acids: CASSEVGGQGASNYGYTF. The CDR3 DNA is TGTGCCAGCAGTGAAGTGGGGGGACAGGGGGCCTCTAACTATGGCTACACCTTC.

The CDR3 bases are TGTGCCACCAGCAGAGATGATAGGGGAAACGGGGAGCTGTTTTTT. Its protein is CATSRDDRGNGELFF. The rearrangement links TRBV15 to TRBJ2-2; a possible D gene is TRBD1 (5 bases). CDR1 and CDR2 (germline): LNHNV, YYDKDF (reference sequence). Between the trimmed V and J ends, which lost 0 bases and 7 bases, there was a span of 12 bases. The CDR3 is 15 amino acids.

This clone appeared a single time. The rearrangement uses TRBV19 and TRBJ2-5; no clear D gene. The V and J ends lost 3 bases and 2 bases respectively, with 13 bases between them. Germline values: CDR1 LNHDA, CDR2 SQIVND (reference sequence). The CDR3 extends over 15 amino acids. The CDR3 DNA follows: TGTGCCAGTAGTATCTGGGCAGGTCAACAAGAGACCCAGTACTTC. This translates into CASSIWAGQQETQYF.

This chain connects TRBV18 to TRBJ2-7; TRBD2 might be the D (6 bases). The V and J ends lost 4 bases and 5 bases respectively, with 15 bases between them. The length of the CDR3 is 14 residues. Germline loops: CDR1 KGHSH, CDR2 LQKENI. The CDR3 sequence is CASSLRDSGDEQYF. The CDR3, as DNA: TGTGCCAGCTCACTCCGGGACTCCGGGGACGAGCAGTACTTC.

The rearrangement uses TRBV10-1 and TRBJ2-1, with 8 bases matching TRBD1. Germline V gene lookup returns CDR1 WNHNN and CDR2 SYGVQD (reference sequence). J lost 11 bases, V lost 6 bases, and 6 bases had no gene match. The length of the CDR3 is 12 residues. The CDR3: CASRPPGGKQFF. Here the CDR3 DNA reads TGCGCCAGCAGACCACCAGGGGGCAAGCAGTTCTTC.

The chain joins TRBV6-5 to TRBJ1-1, with 9 positions matching TRBD1. The CDR3 is 16 amino acids. The V segment lost 0 bases and the J segment 4 bases; nucleotides outside the gene matches: 6. Per the germline V gene, CDR1 is MNHEY and CDR2 is SVGAGI. The DNA of the CDR3 is TGTGCCAGCAGTTACTCACAAGGGACAGGGACCACTGAAGCTTTCTTT. Protein sequence: CASSYSQGTGTTEAFF.

The chain uses TRBV4-1 and TRBJ2-7; D is perhaps TRBD2 (6 bases). The CDR3 is made up of 15 amino acids. The germline V gene encodes CDR1 MGHRA and CDR2 YSYEKL. V was cut by 4 bases and J by 0 bases, with 13 bases left in between. CDR3: CASSPRVADSYEQYF. The CDR3 bases are TGCGCCAGCAGCCCCAGGGTAGCGGACTCCTACGAGCAGTACTTC.

CDR3: CSVYGQGSLEQYF. CDR3 nucleotide sequence: TGCAGCGTTTATGGACAGGGTTCGTTAGAGCAGTACTTC. V and J are TRBV29-1 and TRBJ2-7; 8 bases are shared with TRBD1. The germline CDR1 and CDR2 sequences are SQVTM and ANQGSEA. The CDR3 is 13 residues long. The trim removed 5 bases at V and 7 bases at J, leaving 10 bases unmatched.

The chain carries TRBV28 and TRBJ1-5, with D maybe TRBD1 (6 bases). The CDR3 has 14 residues. In germline, CDR1 is MDHEN, CDR2 SYDVKM. V lost 3 bases and J lost 7, with 13 bases in between. In DNA form, the CDR3 reads TGTGCCAGCAGTTTTAGACAGGTGGGGCAGCCCCAGCATTTT. It translates to CASSFRQVGQPQHF.

Only a few counts were recorded for this clone. V is TRBV7-9 and J is TRBJ1-5; D is possibly TRBD1 (6 bases). The germline V gene has CDR1 SEHNR and CDR2 FQNEAQ (reference sequence). This CDR3 has 12 residues. Trimming removed 5 bases at V and 7 bases at J, with 9 bases between. CDR3 DNA: TGTGCCAGCAGCCTTGGGGGCCAGCCCCAGCATTTT. Protein sequence: CASSLGGQPQHF.

The chain employs TRBV6-1 and TRBJ2-3; 8 bases line up with TRBD2. Germline assignment: CDR1 MNHNS and CDR2 SASEGT. J was trimmed by 6 bases and V by 7 bases; bases with no gene match: 6. The CDR3 consists of 13 residues. The CDR3 loop is CASTSGGPDTQYF. DNA for the CDR3: TGTGCCAGCACGAGCGGGGGCCCGGATACGCAGTATTTT.

The DNA for the CDR3 is TGTGCCAGCAGTCCTGGCAGGGTGCGCGTCTATGGCTACACCTTC. Encoded protein: CASSPGRVRVYGYTF. The J gene is TRBJ1-2, the V gene TRBV28; D perhaps matches TRBD1 (5 bases). Germline loops: CDR1 MDHEN, CDR2 SYDVKM. V was pared by 5 bases and J by 4 bases, with 17 bases between. This CDR3 is 15 amino acids long.

This rearrangement joins TRBV29-1 to TRBJ2-5; weak D call: TRBD2 (6 bases). Trimming left V 4 bases short and J 5 bases short, with 17 bases between. This CDR3 comprises 14 residues. Looked up from germline, CDR1 is SQVTM and CDR2 is ANQGSEA. The CDR3 protein is CSVVGGAVGETQYF. The CDR3 DNA is TGCAGCGTTGTGGGCGGGGCCGTCGGGGAGACCCAGTACTTC. Full variable domain (remainder filled in from reference TRBV29-1 and TRBJ2-5): SAVISQKPSRDICQRGTSLTIQCQVDSQVTMMFWYRQQPGQSLTLIATANQGSEATYESGFVIDKFPISRPNLTFSTLTVSNMSPEDSSIYLCSVVGGAVGETQYFGPGTRLLVL.

The V and J genes are TRBV27 and TRBJ1-1; a weak D match, TRBD1 (6 bases). From germline, CDR1 is MNHEY and CDR2 SMNVEV (reference sequence). Trimming pared 7 bases from V and 4 bases from J, leaving 16 bases between. The CDR3 loop spans 14 amino acids. CDR3 residues: CASTEGHLGTEAFF. DNA for the CDR3: TGTGCCAGCACCGAGGGACATCTAGGCACTGAAGCTTTCTTT.